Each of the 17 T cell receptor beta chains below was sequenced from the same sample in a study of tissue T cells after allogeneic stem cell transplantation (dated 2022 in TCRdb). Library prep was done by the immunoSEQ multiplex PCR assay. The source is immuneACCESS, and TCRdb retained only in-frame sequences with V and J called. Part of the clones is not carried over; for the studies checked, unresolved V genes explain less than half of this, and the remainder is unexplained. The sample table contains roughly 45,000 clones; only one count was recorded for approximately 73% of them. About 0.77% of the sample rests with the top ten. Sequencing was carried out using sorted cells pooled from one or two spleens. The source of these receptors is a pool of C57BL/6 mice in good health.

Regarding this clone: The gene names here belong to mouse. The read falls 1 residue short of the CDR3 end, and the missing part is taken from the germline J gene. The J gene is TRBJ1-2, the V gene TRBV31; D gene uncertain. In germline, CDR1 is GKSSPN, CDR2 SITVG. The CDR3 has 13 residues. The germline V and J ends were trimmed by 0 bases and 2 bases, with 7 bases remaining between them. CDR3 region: CAWSLWQNSDYTF. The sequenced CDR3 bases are TGTGCCTGGAGTCTATGGCAGAACTCCGACTACACC.

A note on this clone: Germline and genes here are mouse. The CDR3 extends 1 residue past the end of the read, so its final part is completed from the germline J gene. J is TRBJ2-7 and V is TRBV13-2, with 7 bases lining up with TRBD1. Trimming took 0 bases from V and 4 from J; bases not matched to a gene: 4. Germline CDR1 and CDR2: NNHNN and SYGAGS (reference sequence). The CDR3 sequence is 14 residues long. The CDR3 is CASGDAQGFYEQYF. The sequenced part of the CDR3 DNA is TGTGCCAGCGGTGATGCACAGGGGTTTTATGAACAGTAC.

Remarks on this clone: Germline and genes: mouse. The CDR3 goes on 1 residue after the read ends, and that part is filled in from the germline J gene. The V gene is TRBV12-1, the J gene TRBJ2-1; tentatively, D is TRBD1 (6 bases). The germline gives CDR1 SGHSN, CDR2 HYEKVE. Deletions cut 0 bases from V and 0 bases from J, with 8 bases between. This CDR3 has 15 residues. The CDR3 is CASSLRDNNYAEQFF. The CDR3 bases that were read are TGTGCCAGCTCTCTCCGGGACAATAACTATGCTGAGCAGTTC. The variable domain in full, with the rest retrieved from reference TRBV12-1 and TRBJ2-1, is DSGVVQSPRHIIKEKGGRSVLTCIPISGHSNVVWYQQTLGKELKFLIQHYEKVERDKGFLPSRFSVQQFDDYHSEMNMSALELEDSAMYFCASSLRDNNYAEQFFGPGTRLTVL.

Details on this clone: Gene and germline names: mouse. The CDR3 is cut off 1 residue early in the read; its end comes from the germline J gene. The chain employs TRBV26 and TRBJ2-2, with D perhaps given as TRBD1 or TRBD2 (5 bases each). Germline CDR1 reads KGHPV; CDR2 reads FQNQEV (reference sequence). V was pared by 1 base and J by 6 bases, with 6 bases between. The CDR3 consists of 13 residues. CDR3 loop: CASSLLGPGQLYF. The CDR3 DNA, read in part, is TGTGCCAGCAGTCTGTTGGGACCCGGGCAGCTCTAC.

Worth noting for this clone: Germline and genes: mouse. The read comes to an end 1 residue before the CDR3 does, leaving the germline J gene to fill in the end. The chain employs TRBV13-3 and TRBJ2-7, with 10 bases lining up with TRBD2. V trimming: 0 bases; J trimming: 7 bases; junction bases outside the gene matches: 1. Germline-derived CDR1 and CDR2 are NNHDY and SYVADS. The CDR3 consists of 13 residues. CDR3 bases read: TGTGCCAGCAGTGATGGGACTGGGGGCGAACAGTAC. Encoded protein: CASSDGTGGEQY. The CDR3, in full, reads CASSDGTGGEQYF.

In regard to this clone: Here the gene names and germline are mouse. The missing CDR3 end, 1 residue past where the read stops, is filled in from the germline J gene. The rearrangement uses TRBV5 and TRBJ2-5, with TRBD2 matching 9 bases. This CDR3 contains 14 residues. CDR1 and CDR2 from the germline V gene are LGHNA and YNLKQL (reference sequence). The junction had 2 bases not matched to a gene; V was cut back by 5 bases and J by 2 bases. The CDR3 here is CASSKLGGQDTQYF. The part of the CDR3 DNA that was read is TGTGCCAGCAGCAAACTGGGGGGCCAAGACACCCAGTAC.

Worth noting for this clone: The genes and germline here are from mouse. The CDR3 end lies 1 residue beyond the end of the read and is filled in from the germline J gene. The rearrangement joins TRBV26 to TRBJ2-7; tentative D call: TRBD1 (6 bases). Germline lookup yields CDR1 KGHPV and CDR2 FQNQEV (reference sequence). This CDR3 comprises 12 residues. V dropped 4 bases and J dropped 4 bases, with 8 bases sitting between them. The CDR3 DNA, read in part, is TGTGCCAGCAGTCCTGACAGGTATGAACAGTAC. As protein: CASSPDRYEQY. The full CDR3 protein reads CASSPDRYEQYF.

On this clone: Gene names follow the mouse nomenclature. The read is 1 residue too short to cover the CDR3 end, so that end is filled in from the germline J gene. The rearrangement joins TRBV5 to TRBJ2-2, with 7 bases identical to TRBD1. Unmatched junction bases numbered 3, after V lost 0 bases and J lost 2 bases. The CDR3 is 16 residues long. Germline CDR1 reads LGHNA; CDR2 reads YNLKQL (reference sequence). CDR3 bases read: TGTGCCAGCAGCCAAGATACGGGACAGAACACCGGGCAGCTCTAC. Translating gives CASSQDTGQNTGQLY. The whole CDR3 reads CASSQDTGQNTGQLYF.

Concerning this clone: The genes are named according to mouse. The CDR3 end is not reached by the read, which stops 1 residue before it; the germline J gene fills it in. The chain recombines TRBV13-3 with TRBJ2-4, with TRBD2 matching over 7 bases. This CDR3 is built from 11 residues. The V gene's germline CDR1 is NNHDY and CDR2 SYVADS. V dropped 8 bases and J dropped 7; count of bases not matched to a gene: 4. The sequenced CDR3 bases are TGTGCCAGTGGGGGGTTGGACACCTTGTAC. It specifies CASGGLDTLY. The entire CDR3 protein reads CASGGLDTLYF.

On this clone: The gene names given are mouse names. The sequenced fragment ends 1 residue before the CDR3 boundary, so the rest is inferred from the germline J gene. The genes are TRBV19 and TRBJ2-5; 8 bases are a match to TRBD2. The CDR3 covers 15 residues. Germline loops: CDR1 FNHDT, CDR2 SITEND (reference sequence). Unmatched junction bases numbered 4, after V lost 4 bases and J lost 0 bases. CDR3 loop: CASSRTGINQDTQYF. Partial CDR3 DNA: TGTGCCAGCAGTCGGACTGGGATTAACCAAGACACCCAGTAC.

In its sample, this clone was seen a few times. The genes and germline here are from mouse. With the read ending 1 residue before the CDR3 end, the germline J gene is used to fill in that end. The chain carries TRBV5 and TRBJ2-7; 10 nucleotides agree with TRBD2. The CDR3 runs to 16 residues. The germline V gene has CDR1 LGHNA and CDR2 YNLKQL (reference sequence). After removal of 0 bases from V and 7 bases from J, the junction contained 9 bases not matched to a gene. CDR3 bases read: TGTGCCAGCAGCCAAGATGGGGCTGGGGGGGCGCTAGAACAGTAC. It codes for CASSQDGAGGALEQY. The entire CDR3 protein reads CASSQDGAGGALEQYF.

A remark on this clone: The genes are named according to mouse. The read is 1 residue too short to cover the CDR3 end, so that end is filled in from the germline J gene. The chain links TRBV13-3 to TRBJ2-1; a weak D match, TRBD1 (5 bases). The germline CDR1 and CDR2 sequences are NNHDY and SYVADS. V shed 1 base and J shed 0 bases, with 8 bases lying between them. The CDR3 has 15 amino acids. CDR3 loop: CASSDRGPNYAEQFF. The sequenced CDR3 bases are TGTGCCAGCAGTGATAGGGGTCCTAACTATGCTGAGCAGTTC.

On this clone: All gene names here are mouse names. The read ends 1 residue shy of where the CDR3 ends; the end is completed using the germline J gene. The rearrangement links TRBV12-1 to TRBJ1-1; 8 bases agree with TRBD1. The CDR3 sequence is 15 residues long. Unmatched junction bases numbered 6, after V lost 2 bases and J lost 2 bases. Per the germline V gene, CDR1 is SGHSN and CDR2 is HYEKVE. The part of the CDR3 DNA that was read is TGTGCCAGCTCTCCTTCGGGGACAGGCAACACAGAAGTCTTC. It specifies CASSPSGTGNTEVF. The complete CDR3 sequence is CASSPSGTGNTEVFF. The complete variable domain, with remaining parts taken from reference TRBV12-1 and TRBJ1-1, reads DSGVVQSPRHIIKEKGGRSVLTCIPISGHSNVVWYQQTLGKELKFLIQHYEKVERDKGFLPSRFSVQQFDDYHSEMNMSALELEDSAMYFCASSPSGTGNTEVFFGKGTRLTVV.

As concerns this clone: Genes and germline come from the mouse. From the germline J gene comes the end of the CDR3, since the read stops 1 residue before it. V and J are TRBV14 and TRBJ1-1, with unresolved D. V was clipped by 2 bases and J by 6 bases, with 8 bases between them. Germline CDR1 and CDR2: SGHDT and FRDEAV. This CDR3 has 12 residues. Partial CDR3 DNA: TGTGCCAGCAGTTTTGGGGAAGCAGAAGTCTTC. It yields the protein CASSFGEAEVF. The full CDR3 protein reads CASSFGEAEVFF.

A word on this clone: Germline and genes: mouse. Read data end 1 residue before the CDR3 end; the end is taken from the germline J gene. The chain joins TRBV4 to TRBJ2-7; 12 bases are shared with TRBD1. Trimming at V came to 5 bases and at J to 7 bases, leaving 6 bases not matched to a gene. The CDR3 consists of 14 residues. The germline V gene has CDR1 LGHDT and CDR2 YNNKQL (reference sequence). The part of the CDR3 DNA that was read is TGTGCCAGCAGCCCCCGGGACAGGGGGCGGGAACAGTAC. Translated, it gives CASSPRDRGREQY. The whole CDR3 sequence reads CASSPRDRGREQYF.

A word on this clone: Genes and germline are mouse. The sequenced part of the CDR3 DNA is TGTGCCAGCAGCTTCTCAAACTCCGACTACACC. This codes for CASSFSNSDYT. The CDR3 in full is CASSFSNSDYTF. This chain links TRBV3 with TRBJ1-2; unclear D gene. The sequenced fragment ends 1 residue before the CDR3 boundary, so the rest is inferred from the germline J gene. The CDR3 is 12 amino acids. CDR1 and CDR2 (germline): SNHLY, FYNGKV (reference sequence). The germline V and J ends were trimmed by 3 bases and 0 bases, with 2 bases remaining between them. Full variable domain (outside the CDR3, taken from reference TRBV3 and TRBJ1-2): GPKVLQIPSHQIIDMGQMVTLNCDPVSNHLYFYWYKQILGQQMEFLVNFYNGKVMEKSKLFKDQFSVERPDGSYFTLKIQPTALEDSAVYFCASSFSNSDYTFGSGTRLLVI.

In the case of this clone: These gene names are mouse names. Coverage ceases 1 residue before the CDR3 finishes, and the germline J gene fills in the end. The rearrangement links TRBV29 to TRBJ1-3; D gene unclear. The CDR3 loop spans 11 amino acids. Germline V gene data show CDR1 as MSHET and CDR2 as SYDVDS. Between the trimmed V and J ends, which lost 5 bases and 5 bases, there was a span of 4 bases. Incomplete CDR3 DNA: TGTGCTAGCAGTCACAGAAATACGCTCTAT. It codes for CASSHRNTLY. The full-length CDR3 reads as CASSHRNTLYF.